A single sample is the source of the 2 T cell receptor beta chains below, sequenced in a study of blood T cell repertoires in COVID-19. Produced via immunoSEQ multiplex PCR; TCRdb's table is partial and in-frame only. This table holds approximately 330,000 clones, 90% found once. Sample: peripheral blood. These receptors came from a woman in her forties with COVID-19, enrolled during active disease.

As DNA, the CDR3 is TGTGCCTGGAGCAGGGGGGTGAACACTGAAGCTTTCTTT. It translates to CAWSRGVNTEAFF. The gene calls are TRBV30 and TRBJ1-1; 7 positions agree with TRBD1. The germline CDR1 and CDR2 sequences are GTSNPN and SVGIG (reference sequence). The CDR3 runs to 13 residues. V was clipped by 3 bases and J by 0 bases; unmatched bases: 1.

The rearrangement joins TRBV5-1 to TRBJ2-1; D is possibly TRBD2 (6 bases). The CDR3 covers 15 residues. Germline CDR1 is SGHRS and CDR2 is YFSETQ. V was clipped by 5 bases and J by 2 bases, with 14 bases between them. The CDR3 nucleotides read TGCGCCAGCAGAGCCAGCGGGCAGCCCTACAATGAGCAGTTCTTC. The encoded protein is CASRASGQPYNEQFF. Combining the CDR3 with reference TRBV5-1 and TRBJ2-1 gives the whole variable domain KAGVTQTPRYLIKTRGQQVTLSCSPISGHRSVSWYQQTPGQGLQFLFEYFSETQRNKGNFPGRFSGRQFSNSRSEMNVSTLELGDSALYLCASRASGQPYNEQFFGPGTRLTVL.